This record concerns one T cell receptor beta chain sequence. Its antigen remains unidentified. The sample originates from a study of T cells after yellow fever vaccination. The CDR3 length is 14 residues. J was trimmed by 4 bases and V by 6 bases; bases with no gene match: 7. Germline lookup yields CDR1 MNHEY and CDR2 SVGAGI. By 5'RACE template switching, TCR cDNA was produced, with a universal primer site and UMIs added in the process. From the 5' RACE reads, TCRdb called clonotypes with MiXCR, one entry per CDR3 protein. The data show 350,000 to 450,000 distinct CDR3 sequences, under 20% seen once. Whole-study findings and limits: A secondary response was less intense yet reached its peak sooner, at day 5 versus 15.

V is TRBV6-5 and J is TRBJ2-3; 7 bases are shared with TRBD1. The source material was PBMCs, sampled before the yellow fever booster vaccination. The sequence derives from a man aged 18-30 years who received the YFV17D yellow fever vaccine. This chain's CDR3 is CASSIQGTADTQYF. Here the CDR3 DNA reads TGTGCCAGCAGCATACAGGGGACGGCAGATACGCAGTATTTT.